The 14 T cell receptor beta chains below were found in one sample sequenced in a study of blood T cells in healthy people across ages (dated by TCRdb to about 2015). Library construction relied on 5' RACE. This sample was sequenced with an Illumina HiSeq 2500. A second about 7 to 12 cycle PCR used a sample-barcoded 5' primer and a J-beta primer mix. TCRdb reprocessed the public reads (quality trimming at Q25 with fastp, clone calling with MiXCR) and kept in-frame beta chains. Rows matching on CDR3 protein sequence are summarized as one entry with the most common DNA and genes. Present in this sample are hundreds of thousands of distinct CDR3 sequences, under 45% of which were seen just once. About a fifth of the sample lies in the top ten. Sample: blood. These TCRs come from a man aged 55 to 70 in good health.

The J gene is TRBJ2-5, the V gene TRBV6-2 or TRBV6-3, with D uncertain. The DNA matches TRBJ2-7 better at its end, which makes the J call doubtful. Germline V CDR1 and CDR2: MNHEY, SVGEGT. The CDR3 is 13 amino acids. The CDR3 sequence: CASIRRGPGEQYF. The CDR3 coding sequence is TGTGCCAGCATCCGCCGTGGTCCGGGCGAGCAGTACTTC.

V and J are TRBV20-1 and TRBJ2-2; either TRBD1 or TRBD2 may fit D (5 bases each). Germline V gene data show CDR1 as DFQATT and CDR2 as SNEGSKA (reference sequence). This CDR3 has 14 amino acids. Deletions cut 1 base from V and 5 bases from J, with 11 bases between. The CDR3 DNA follows: TGCAGTGCTAGAGTAGCGAGGGGAACCGGGGAGCTGTTTTTT. Protein: CSARVARGTGELFF.

The genes are TRBV11-2 and TRBJ2-5, with 12 nucleotides matching TRBD2. The germline V gene has CDR1 SGHAT and CDR2 FQNNGV. V trimming: 4 bases; J trimming: 11 bases; junction bases outside the gene matches: 11. CDR3 length: 15 amino acids. The CDR3: CASSSSGGANNEQYF. DNA for the CDR3: TGTGCCAGCAGCTCTAGCGGGGGGGCGAACAATGAGCAGTACTTC.

This chain uses TRBV7-4 with TRBJ1-6; D not certain. Germline CDR1 SGHVT, CDR2 SQSDAQ. The CDR3 runs 15 residues. V gave up 7 bases and J gave up 5 bases, with 15 bases separating them. The CDR3 reads CASTTAGRNNSPLHF. In DNA form, the CDR3 reads TGTGCCAGCACCACAGCGGGTAGGAATAATTCACCCCTCCACTTT.

The rearrangement uses TRBV12-3 or TRBV12-4 and TRBJ2-3; D unclear. This CDR3 contains 14 residues. With 3 bases removed from V and 10 bases from J, the gap between germline ends came to 17 bases. DNA of the CDR3: TGTGCCAGCAGTTTTCAGTTCGGGCAGCAGCCGCAGTATTTT. This translates into CASSFQFGQQPQYF.

DNA for the CDR3: TGCAACGTAACCGGGACAGGGAAAGACGAGCAGTACTTC. It specifies CNVTGTGKDEQYF. The chain links TRBV29-1 to TRBJ2-7; TRBD1 matches at 9 bases. The CDR3 runs to 13 residues. Germline CDR1 SQVTM, CDR2 ANQGSEA.

This clonotype was counted once. V gene TRBV6-6 combines with J gene TRBJ1-1; perhaps TRBD1 as D (5 bases). Trimming took off 4 bases at V and 8 bases at J, with 11 bases between the two ends. Germline assignment: CDR1 MNHNY and CDR2 SVGAGI (reference sequence). The CDR3 totals 12 residues. The DNA of the CDR3 is TGTGCCAGCAGTTCCAAGGGGTCCGAAGCTTTCTTT. Protein product: CASSSKGSEAFF.

The chain has TRBV7-9 and TRBJ2-1, with D perhaps TRBD2 (6 bases). This CDR3 spans 13 amino acids. Germline CDR1 is SEHNR and CDR2 is FQNEAQ (reference sequence). V shed 5 bases and J shed 10 bases, with 15 bases lying between them. CDR3 sequence: CASSPTGLPEQFF. CDR3 DNA sequence: TGTGCCAGCAGCCCGACGGGACTCCCCGAGCAGTTCTTC.

The V call is TRBV7-2, the J call TRBJ2-3; 9 bases match TRBD2. The germline V gene has CDR1 SGHTA and CDR2 FQGNSA. J lost 1 base, V lost 1 base, and 6 bases had no gene match. CDR3 length equals 17 residues. The CDR3 DNA is TGTGCCAGCAGCTTAGATGGAGGCGGGGGGGGCACAGATACGCAGTATTTT. Amino acid sequence: CASSLDGGGGGTDTQYF. The whole variable domain, filled in from reference TRBV7-2 and TRBJ2-3, reads GAGVSQSPSNKVTEKGKDVELRCDPISGHTALYWYRQSLGQGLEFLIYFQGNSAPDKSGLPSDRFSAERTGGSVSTLTIQRTQQEDSAVYLCASSLDGGGGGTDTQYFGPGTRLTVL.

This clonotype was seen a few times. The chain recombines TRBV12-3 or TRBV12-4 with TRBJ2-3; D possibly corresponds to TRBD2 (5 bases). The CDR3 covers 14 residues. The V gene lost 6 bases and the J gene lost 1 base, with 11 bases spanning the gap. CDR3 residues: CASSNVLGTDTQYF. The CDR3 DNA is TGTGCCAGCAGCAACGTACTAGGCACAGATACGCAGTATTTT.

The sample holds a few counts of this clonotype. The CDR3 DNA reads as TGTGCCAGCAGTGGGAAGAGAGAGCGGGGGCTTTCGGCAGATACGCAGTATTTT. Translated: CASSGKRERGLSADTQYF. This sequence joins TRBV25-1 and TRBJ2-3, with TRBD2 matching over 8 bases. Germline V gives CDR1 MGHDK, CDR2 SYGVNS. This CDR3 contains 18 residues. The J segment lost 4 bases and the V segment lost 4 bases, leaving 16 bases of the junction unmatched.

The chain links TRBV19 to TRBJ2-6; 7 bases agree with TRBD1. Germline V gene lookup returns CDR1 LNHDA and CDR2 SQIVND (reference sequence). The CDR3 is 16 amino acids. V shed 5 bases, J shed 1 base, and the junction held 5 bases outside the gene matches. The CDR3 coding sequence is TGTGCCAGTAGTCGGGACAGCTCTTCTGGGGCCAACGTCCTGACTTTC. Its protein is CASSRDSSSGANVLTF. Based on the CDR3 plus reference TRBV19 and TRBJ2-6, the full variable domain is DGGITQSPKYLFRKEGQNVTLSCEQNLNHDAMYWYRQDPGQGLRLIYYSQIVNDFQKGDIAEGYSVSREKKESFPLTVTSAQKNPTAFYLCASSRDSSSGANVLTFGAGSRLTVL.

The rearrangement joins TRBV11-3 to TRBJ2-3; no clear D. Germline V gives CDR1 SGHNT, CDR2 YENEEA. This CDR3 contains 14 residues. V was cut by 1 base and J by 2 bases, with 7 bases left in between. CDR3: CASSLGAFTDTQYF. Here the CDR3 DNA reads TGTGCCAGCAGCTTAGGGGCGTTCACAGATACGCAGTATTTT.

This clonotype showed up just a few times. The CDR3 sequence is CASSPGSLYGYTF. As DNA, the CDR3 is TGTGCCAGCAGTCCCGGGAGTCTCTATGGCTACACCTTC. The rearrangement joins TRBV6-2 or TRBV6-3 to TRBJ1-2; no clear D gene. CDR1 MNHEY and CDR2 SVGEGT come from the germline V gene. This CDR3 has 13 residues. V lost 5 bases and J lost 4, with 11 bases in between.